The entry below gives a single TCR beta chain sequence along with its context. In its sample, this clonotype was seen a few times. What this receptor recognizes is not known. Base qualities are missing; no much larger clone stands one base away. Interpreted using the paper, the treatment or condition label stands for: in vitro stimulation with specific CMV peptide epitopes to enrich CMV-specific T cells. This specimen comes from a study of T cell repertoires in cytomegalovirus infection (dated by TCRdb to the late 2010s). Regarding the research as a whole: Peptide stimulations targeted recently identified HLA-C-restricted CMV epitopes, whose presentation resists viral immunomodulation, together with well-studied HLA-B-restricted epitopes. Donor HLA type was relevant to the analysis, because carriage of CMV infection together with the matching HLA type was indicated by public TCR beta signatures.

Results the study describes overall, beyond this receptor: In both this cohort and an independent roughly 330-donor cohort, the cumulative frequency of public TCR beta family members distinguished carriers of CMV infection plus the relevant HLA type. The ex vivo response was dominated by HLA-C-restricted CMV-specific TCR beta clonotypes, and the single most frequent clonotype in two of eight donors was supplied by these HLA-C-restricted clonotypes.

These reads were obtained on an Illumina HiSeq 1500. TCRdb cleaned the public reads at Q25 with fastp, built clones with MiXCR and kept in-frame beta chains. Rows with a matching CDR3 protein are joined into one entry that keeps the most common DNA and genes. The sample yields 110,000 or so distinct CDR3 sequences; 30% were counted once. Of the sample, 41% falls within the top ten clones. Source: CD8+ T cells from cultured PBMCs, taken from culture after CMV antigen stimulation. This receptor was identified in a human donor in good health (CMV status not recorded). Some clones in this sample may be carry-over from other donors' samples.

The DNA sequence is TGCGCCAGCAGCCAGTATCCGGGACAGGGTTTAATTGGAAACACCATATATTTT. It translates as CASSQYPGQGLIGNTIYF. The V and J genes are TRBV4-1 and TRBJ1-3; TRBD1 lines up with 9 middle nucleotides. Based on the germline V gene, the CDR1 and CDR2 sequences are MGHRA and YSYEKL. Unmatched junction bases come to 12, with V trimmed by 3 bases and J by 3 bases. CDR3 length: 18 amino acids, cysteine to phenylalanine. Here the CDR3 DNA is all that survives: 54 bases in frame from base 1.